Listed below are T cell receptor beta chains from one sample, sequenced in a study of T cell repertoires in cytomegalovirus infection. What these receptors recognize is not known. TCRdb used MiXCR to reprocess the reads, holding one entry per CDR3 protein. The repertoire holds some 920,000 distinct CDR3 sequences, with approximately 30% as singletons. The input for sequencing was cultured CD8+ T cells from PBMCs, taken from culture after CMV antigen stimulation. The receptors were sampled from a human donor in good health (CMV status not recorded). Some clones in this sample may be carry-over from other donors' samples. The CDR3 runs from the conserved cysteine through the conserved F or W. Fields, in order: clone size, J gene, V gene, D gene, CDR3 protein, CDR3 DNA. D genes are given only for firm matches. For some rows the clone size is stated as once, few or many, or as a class when expanded; others skip it.

clone_size: -; j_call: TRBJ2-3; v_call: TRBV7-9; d_call: -; cdr3_aa: CASSWSSSSTDTQYF; cdr3_nt: TGTGCCAGCAGCTGGTCGAGTTCCAGCACAGATACGCAGTATTTT
clone_size: -; j_call: TRBJ1-1; v_call: TRBV4-1; d_call: -; cdr3_aa: CASSQDRGRNTEAFF; cdr3_nt: TGCGCCAGCAGCCAAGATAGGGGGAGGAACACTGAAGCTTTCTTT
clone_size: many; j_call: TRBJ1-4; v_call: TRBV7-8; d_call: -; cdr3_aa: CASSSQWPELFF; cdr3_nt: TGTGCCAGCAGCTCGCAGTGGCCCGAACTGTTTTTT
clone_size: -; j_call: TRBJ1-1; v_call: TRBV6-2/TRBV6-3; d_call: -; cdr3_aa: CASTFSLGEKAFF; cdr3_nt: TGTGCCAGCACCTTTTCCTTGGGTGAGAAAGCTTTCTTT
clone_size: -; j_call: TRBJ1-1; v_call: TRBV12-3/TRBV12-4; d_call: -; cdr3_aa: CASSLQTAAEAFF; cdr3_nt: TGTGCCAGCAGCCTACAGACGGCCGCTGAAGCTTTCTTT
clone_size: few; j_call: TRBJ2-1; v_call: TRBV7-8; d_call: TRBD2; cdr3_aa: CASSPSRTSVYEQFF; cdr3_nt: TGTGCCAGCAGCCCCAGCCGGACTAGCGTCTATGAGCAGTTCTTC
clone_size: many; j_call: TRBJ2-1; v_call: TRBV11-1; d_call: -; cdr3_aa: CASSAGVEQFF; cdr3_nt: TGTGCCAGCAGCGCAGGGGTCGAGCAGTTCTTC
clone_size: -; j_call: TRBJ2-5; v_call: TRBV27; d_call: -; cdr3_aa: CASSLWEGEETQYF; cdr3_nt: TGTGCCAGCAGTTTATGGGAGGGGGAAGAGACCCAGTACTTC
clone_size: -; j_call: TRBJ2-1; v_call: TRBV19; d_call: -; cdr3_aa: CVSSIVGGESSYNEQFF; cdr3_nt: TGTGTCAGTAGTATAGTTGGGGGCGAAAGCTCCTACAATGAGCAGTTCTTC
clone_size: once; j_call: TRBJ1-4; v_call: TRBV13; d_call: -; cdr3_aa: CASSFRSSEKLFF; cdr3_nt: TGTGCCAGCAGCTTTCGGTCTTCCGAAAAACTGTTTTTT
clone_size: -; j_call: TRBJ1-1; v_call: TRBV7-9; d_call: TRBD1; cdr3_aa: CASSFPTVQITTGAYTEAFF; cdr3_nt: TGTGCCAGCAGCTTCCCCACGGTCCAGATAACGACAGGGGCCTACACTGAAGCTTTCTTT
clone_size: many; j_call: TRBJ2-5; v_call: TRBV7-6; d_call: -; cdr3_aa: CASSLGQAQYF; cdr3_nt: TGTGCCAGCAGCTTAGGACAGGCCCAGTACTTC
clone_size: -; j_call: TRBJ2-5; v_call: TRBV6-1; d_call: -; cdr3_aa: CASAGARGSETQYF; cdr3_nt: TGTGCCAGCGCAGGGGCACGGGGAAGCGAGACCCAGTACTTC
clone_size: once; j_call: TRBJ2-2; v_call: TRBV5-4; d_call: -; cdr3_aa: CASSLEAVNTGELFF; cdr3_nt: TGTGCCAGCAGCTTGGAAGCGGTGAACACCGGGGAGCTGTTTTTT
clone_size: -; j_call: TRBJ2-7; v_call: TRBV27; d_call: -; cdr3_aa: CASSSGSGPYEQYF; cdr3_nt: TGTGCCAGCAGCTCCGGGTCAGGTCCCTACGAGCAGTACTTC
clone_size: -; j_call: TRBJ1-1; v_call: TRBV27; d_call: -; cdr3_aa: CASSFGGREAFF; cdr3_nt: TGTGCCAGCAGTTTTGGGGGGAGGGAAGCTTTCTTT
clone_size: -; j_call: TRBJ2-2; v_call: TRBV12-3/TRBV12-4; d_call: TRBD1; cdr3_aa: CASRRIGGGTGELFF; cdr3_nt: TGTGCCAGCAGACGGATAGGGGGCGGCACCGGGGAGCTGTTTTTT
clone_size: few; j_call: TRBJ2-1; v_call: TRBV7-9; d_call: -; cdr3_aa: CASSPIRGAGNEQFF; cdr3_nt: TGTGCCAGCAGCCCCATCCGAGGGGCGGGCAATGAGCAGTTCTTC
clone_size: few; j_call: TRBJ1-2; v_call: TRBV7-9; d_call: -; cdr3_aa: CASSLDASAKGNYGYTF; cdr3_nt: TGTGCCAGCAGCTTAGACGCCTCTGCCAAGGGTAACTATGGCTACACCTTC
clone_size: few; j_call: TRBJ1-1; v_call: TRBV27; d_call: -; cdr3_aa: CASSLNGPNTEAFF; cdr3_nt: TGTGCCAGCAGTTTAAACGGTCCCAACACTGAAGCTTTCTTT
clone_size: few; j_call: TRBJ1-2; v_call: TRBV19; d_call: -; cdr3_aa: CASSKHLPGLGTYGYTF; cdr3_nt: TGTGCCAGTAGTAAACACCTCCCGGGACTGGGAACCTATGGCTACACCTTC
clone_size: -; j_call: TRBJ1-6; v_call: TRBV9; d_call: -; cdr3_aa: CASSVGQKVANNSPLHF; cdr3_nt: TGTGCCAGCAGCGTCGGACAGAAAGTAGCGAATAATTCACCCCTCCACTTT
clone_size: -; j_call: TRBJ2-2; v_call: TRBV7-3; d_call: -; cdr3_aa: CASSLGLRATNTGELFF; cdr3_nt: TGTGCCAGCAGCTTAGGGCTCAGGGCGACGAACACCGGGGAGCTGTTTTTT
clone_size: -; j_call: TRBJ1-1; v_call: TRBV2; d_call: TRBD1; cdr3_aa: CASRLTTGGNTEAFF; cdr3_nt: TGTGCCAGCAGATTAACGACAGGGGGGAACACTGAAGCTTTCTTT